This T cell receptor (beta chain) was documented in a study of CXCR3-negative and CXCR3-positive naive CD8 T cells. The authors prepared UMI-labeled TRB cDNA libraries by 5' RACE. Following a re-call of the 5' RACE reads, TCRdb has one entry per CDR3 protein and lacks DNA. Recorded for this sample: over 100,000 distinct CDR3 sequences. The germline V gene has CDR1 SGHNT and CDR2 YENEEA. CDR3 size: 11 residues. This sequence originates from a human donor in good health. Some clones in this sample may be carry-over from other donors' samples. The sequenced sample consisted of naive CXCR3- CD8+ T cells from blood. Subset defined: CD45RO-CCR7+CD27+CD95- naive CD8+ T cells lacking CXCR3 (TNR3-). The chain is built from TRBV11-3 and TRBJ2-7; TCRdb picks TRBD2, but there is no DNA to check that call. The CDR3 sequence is CASWEGYEQYF.